A selection of T cell receptor beta chains follows, all from one sample in a study of blood T cell repertoires in COVID-19. Clones were read by immunoSEQ multiplex PCR, and TCRdb kept only the in-frame ones, dropping some. The sample carries fewer than 85,000 clones, 79% recorded once. Input material: peripheral blood. The receptor source for this set is a man aged 60 to 69 with active or convalescent COVID-19. The CDR3 runs from the conserved cysteine through the conserved F or W. A D gene is named only where the DNA matches it firmly. The size field is filled for only some rows; it gives once, few, many or a size class.

v_gene	d_gene	abundance	j_gene	CDR3nt	CDR3aa
TRBV19	.	.	TRBJ2-7	TGTGCCAGTAGTATAGAGGCTAGCTCTTCTGAGCAGTACTTC	CASSIEASSSEQYF
TRBV28	.	many	TRBJ1-2	TGTGCCAGCAGTCTACGGTTATATGGCTACACCTTC	CASSLRLYGYTF
TRBV2	TRBD1	.	TRBJ1-2	TGTGCCAGCAGTAGACAGGGAATGGAATATGGCTACACCTTC	CASSRQGMEYGYTF
TRBV7-2	.	once	TRBJ1-5	TGTGCCAGCAGCCTCCAGGGCCAGGGGCCCCAGCATTTT	CASSLQGQGPQHF
TRBV7-8	.	few	TRBJ2-5	TGTGCCAGCAGCTTACCCCGGGAGCAAGAGACCCAGTACTTC	CASSLPREQETQYF
TRBV6-1	TRBD1	.	TRBJ1-2	TGTGCCAGCAGTGCTCTAGGACAGGGGAATAACTATGGCTACACCTTC	CASSALGQGNNYGYTF
TRBV7-9	.	.	TRBJ1-1	TGTGCCAGCACCGCACTGGTCGGCGGCAGCTTGAACACTGAAGCTTTCTTT	CASTALVGGSLNTEAFF
TRBV19	TRBD2	few	TRBJ2-2	TGTGCCAGTAGGCCAAGCGGGGGGGACACCGGGGAGCTGTTTTTT	CASRPSGGDTGELFF
TRBV10-3	TRBD2	.	TRBJ2-3	TGTGCCATCAGTGAGTCTAGCGGGGGCATCACAGATACGCAGTATTTT	CAISESSGGITDTQYF
TRBV5-1	.	few	TRBJ1-4	TGCGCCAGCAGCTTGGATGCGGTATGGCGGGAAAAACTGTTTTTT	CASSLDAVWREKLFF
TRBV27	.	.	TRBJ1-6	TGTGCCAGCAGAGGATTCACTGACAGGAGGAGCTCCTATAATTCACCCCTCCACTTT	CASRGFTDRRSSYNSPLHF
TRBV5-4	.	.	TRBJ1-1	TGTGCCAGCAGCGTCGAGGGGGCTGAAGCTTTCTTT	CASSVEGAEAFF
TRBV5-4	TRBD1	.	TRBJ2-5	TGTGCCAGCAGCGCTAGGACAGGCAAAGAGACCCAGTACTTC	CASSARTGKETQYF
TRBV2	.	.	TRBJ1-2	TGTGCCAGCAGTGGCAGGGATCGCTATGGCTACACCTTC	CASSGRDRYGYTF
TRBV10-1	.	.	TRBJ2-7	TGCGCCAGCAGACAGACAGGTCCACCCTACGAGCAGTACTTC	CASRQTGPPYEQYF
TRBV27	TRBD2	.	TRBJ2-3	TGTGCCAGCAGTTCTCTCTCCGGGACTAGCGAGGATACGCAGTATTTT	CASSSLSGTSEDTQYF
TRBV4-1	.	.	TRBJ1-5	TGCGCCAGCAGCCAATGGGCAGGGGCCGGCAGCAATCAGCCCCAGCATTTT	CASSQWAGAGSNQPQHF
TRBV7-6	TRBD1	.	TRBJ2-2	TGTGCCAGCAGCTTAAGAACAGGGGGCGCAACCGGGGAGCTGTTTTTT	CASSLRTGGATGELFF
TRBV18	.	.	TRBJ2-3	TGTGCCAGCTCACCAGATTCGAGCGCCTCCACAGATACGCAGTATTTT	CASSPDSSASTDTQYF
TRBV15	TRBD2	.	TRBJ2-3	TGTGCCACCAGCAGAGTCCGAGCTAGCGGGGGAGTCACAGATACGCAGTATTTT	CATSRVRASGGVTDTQYF
TRBV4-2	TRBD2	few	TRBJ2-1	TGTGCCAGCAGCCAAGATAGAACTAGCGGGGAGCAGTTCTTC	CASSQDRTSGEQFF
TRBV29-1	.	.	TRBJ1-2	TGCAGCGTTGTAGTCGGACTTAGCTATGGCTACACCTTC	CSVVVGLSYGYTF
TRBV5-1	TRBD1	once	TRBJ1-1	TGCGCCAGCAGCTTGCAGACAGGGGGTGCGCCCGAAGCTTTCTTT	CASSLQTGGAPEAFF
TRBV5-4	.	.	TRBJ2-1	TGTGCCAGCAGCTTGGGGGTCAGGCCCAATGAGCAGTTCTTC	CASSLGVRPNEQFF
TRBV19	TRBD1	.	TRBJ2-1	TGTGCCAGTAGTAACGCCGAAGGGACAGTCAAGGGGGAGCAGTTCTTC	CASSNAEGTVKGEQFF